This TCR beta chain was captured by sequencing in a study of T cells in Graves' hyperthyroidism and ophthalmopathy. Study as a whole: Any treatment followed the collection of peripheral blood at initial diagnosis.

RNA transcripts yielded amplified TCR beta CDR3 regions. A set of HTBI primers served as the primers for a first-round RT-PCR of the TCR CDR3. TCRdb analysed the multiplex PCR reads with MiXCR anew, one entry per CDR3 protein. This sample has over 500,000 distinct CDR3 sequences, with over 15% found just once. Regarding the study as a whole: Most expanded thyroid clonotypes above 0.001 recurred in blood. Ophthalmopathy, which appeared later, was predicted by the model a median around 6.5 months before onset.

This CDR3 has 16 amino acids. The germline V and J ends were trimmed by 0 bases and 6 bases, with 16 bases remaining between them. The germline gives CDR1 SGDLS, CDR2 YYNGEE. Clinical symptoms, serum thyroxine, TRAb, thyroid ultrasound and orbital computed tomography informed diagnoses. This clonotype was counted between two and nine times. Its specificity is not known. Sample: blood. This clonotype originated in a woman in her late teens or twenties with Graves' ophthalmopathy. The chain links TRBV9 to TRBJ2-1; TRBD2 is a possible D gene (7 bases). CDR3 amino acids: CASSVGGGRDSNEQFF. Here the CDR3 DNA reads TGTGCCAGCAGCGTAGGGGGGGGGCGGGATAGCAATGAGCAGTTCTTC.